This T cell receptor beta chain was captured in a study of blood T cells in healthy people across ages. Whole-study results and caveats: Correlation between TCR beta diversity and naive T cell percentage was strong.

This clonotype showed up just a few times. The antigen is undetermined. The CDR3 extends over 13 amino acids. The V and J ends lost 5 bases and 10 bases respectively, with 12 bases between them. A second PCR of about 7 to 12 cycles used a sample-barcoded 5' primer and a J-beta primer mix. Every sample produced at least 2.5 million CDR3-containing paired-end reads. TCRdb processed the 5' RACE reads anew with MiXCR; each CDR3 protein has one entry. This sample has 700,000 to 950,000 distinct CDR3 sequences; 58% occur once, and the top ten carry 20% to 25%. Peripheral blood from each donor was collected in a volume of 9.5 to 10 milliliters.

Sample: blood. The V and J genes are TRBV12-3 or TRBV12-4 and TRBJ1-6; no firm D call. This receptor was taken from a man in his thirties or forties in good health. The CDR3 DNA reads TGTGCCAGCAGTACTCAGGTCCTATCACCCCTCCACTTT. Protein sequence: CASSTQVLSPLHF.